What follows are 23 T cell receptor beta chains derived from one specimen sequenced in a study of tumor-infiltrating lymphocytes in primary liver carcinoma. A constant-region primer primed TCR beta cDNA synthesis from roughly 520 ng of total RNA. Modified slightly, ARM-PCR produced TCR beta libraries over three nested multiplex PCR rounds. In the first two PCR rounds, TRBV1-TRBV30 forward primers were paired with a C-beta reverse primer, and each round lasted nine to ten cycles. TCRdb re-called the multiplex PCR reads through MiXCR, storing one row per CDR3 protein. This table holds tens of thousands of distinct CDR3 sequences, roughly 72% found once. For each extraction, RNA and DNA were obtained together from approximately 20-30 mg of unsorted bulk tissue. The specimen was tumor-adjacent normal liver tissue. All receptors come from a middle-aged man with primary liver carcinoma and hepatitis B virus infection.

Notes on this clonotype: Mismatch with germline at one junction end may stem from a read error. The gene calls are TRBV6-6 and TRBJ1-5, with 7 bases aligning to TRBD1. The germline V gene has CDR1 MNHNY and CDR2 SVGAGI (reference sequence). This CDR3 contains 17 residues. CDR3 sequence (DNA): TGTGCTAGCAGCGGGACAGTGGGGGTCTATAGCAATCAGCCCCAGCATTTT. Translating gives CASSGTVGVYSNQPQHF.

The chain links TRBV10-2 to TRBJ2-7, with 7 bases aligning to TRBD2. Germline loops: CDR1 WSHSY, CDR2 SAAADI. This CDR3 comprises 12 residues. CDR3 in amino acids: CASGHYPDGQYF. The CDR3 bases are TGCGCTAGCGGGCACTATCCTGACGGGCAGTACTTC.

As concerns this clonotype: Since a much larger clone is just one base distant, this may be a read error. The chain carries TRBV5-1 and TRBJ2-2; perhaps TRBD2 as D (6 bases). Germline V gives CDR1 SGHRS, CDR2 YFSETQ. The CDR3 extends over 12 amino acids. CDR3 sequence: CPSSRESGELFF. CDR3 coding DNA: TGCCCCAGCAGCCGGGAGTCCGGGGAGCTGTTTTTT.

This clonotype was picked up many times. This chain connects TRBV7-8 to TRBJ2-3; D is unclear. CDR1 is SGHVS, CDR2 FQNEAQ, per germline. The V end lost 2 bases, the J end lost 2 bases, and 11 bases lay between the germline ends. The CDR3 covers 15 residues. The chain's CDR3 is CASSLYQRPTDTQYF. The DNA of the CDR3 is TGTGCCAGCAGCTTATATCAGAGGCCCACAGATACGCAGTATTTT.

About this clonotype itself: Given the absence of the conserved phenylalanine or tryptophan at the CDR3 end, a read error is likely. This sequence joins TRBV5-4 and TRBJ2-1, with TRBD1 matching over 7 bases. The CDR3 totals 13 residues. Germline CDR1 is SGHNT and CDR2 is YYREEE (reference sequence). CDR3 in amino acids: CASSLGQYDEQFL. Written as DNA, the CDR3 is TGTGCCAGCAGTTTGGGACAGTACGATGAGCAGTTCTTG.

As concerns this clonotype: Its ends do not fully match the called genes, so a read error is possible. In DNA form, the CDR3 reads TGTGCCGGCAGGCCAAGCCGGGCGGGACTGGTGTATACGCAGTATTTT. It yields the protein CAGRPSRAGLVYTQYF. The J gene is TRBJ2-3, the V gene TRBV12-3 or TRBV12-4; D might be TRBD2 (6 bases). This CDR3 comprises 16 residues.

A note on this clonotype: This CDR3 fails to terminate in the conserved phenylalanine or tryptophan, so it likely reflects a read error. The V and J genes are TRBV4-1 and TRBJ2-7; possible D gene TRBD1, 5 bases. Germline CDR1 and CDR2: MGHRA and YSYEKL. This CDR3 is built from 14 residues. The CDR3 bases are TGCGCCAGCAACCAAGCTTTCAGGGCTTACGAGCAGTACTTA. It is translated as CASNQAFRAYEQYL.

In its sample, this clonotype was seen a few times. CDR3 coding DNA: TGTGCCAGCAGTGAAGAAGGGGTTGTCGGGACCGGGGAGCTGTTTTTT. Amino acid sequence: CASSEEGVVGTGELFF. The chain recombines TRBV6-1 with TRBJ2-2; D perhaps matches TRBD1 (5 bases). The germline CDR1 and CDR2 sequences are MNHNS and SASEGT. V shed 1 base and J shed 5 bases, with 14 bases lying between them. The CDR3 has 16 residues.

This clonotype came up once. This is likely a read error, given that the CDR3 carries no conserved phenylalanine or tryptophan at its end. The limits of the CDR3 on the DNA are not certain, so only TCRdb's listed CDR3 is given. The chain links TRBV10-3 to TRBJ2-2; the D call of TRBD1 is as the table states it, not checked on the DNA. The CDR3 length is 16 residues, termini included. CDR1 and CDR2 (germline): ENHRY, SYGVKD. The CDR3 protein is CAIMWTEGGNTGKLFY.

Of note for this clonotype: A much larger clone lies one base from this, so it may be a read error. In nucleotides, the CDR3 is TGTGCCAGCAGTGGCAAGCGGGAGGAGAACCAAGAGACCCAGTACTTC. It yields the protein CASSGKREENQETQYF. V and J are TRBV28 and TRBJ2-5; 9 nucleotides line up with TRBD2. The CDR3 runs 16 residues. V lost 5 bases, J lost 0 bases, and 7 bases stayed unmatched. Germline CDR1 and CDR2: MDHEN and SYDVKM.

As to this clonotype: It may be a read error: a sequence one base away is much more abundant. The gene calls are TRBV14 and TRBJ2-3; no firm D call. CDR1 is SGHDN, CDR2 FVKESK, per germline. The CDR3 covers 13 residues. CDR3 sequence: CTSSRGYTDTQYF. The CDR3 DNA reads as TGTACCAGCAGCCGAGGATACACAGATACGCAGTATTTT.

The V and J genes are TRBV11-2 and TRBJ2-7; maybe TRBD2 (5 bases). Trimming took off 0 bases at V and 7 bases at J, with 13 bases between the two ends. The CDR3 is 14 amino acids. The germline gives CDR1 SGHAT, CDR2 FQNNGV. The CDR3 DNA reads TGTGCCAGCAGCTTAGAGTCCGGGATCTCTGAGCAGTACTTC. This codes for CASSLESGISEQYF.

As for this clonotype: This sequence may be a read error, since a much larger clone differs from it by one base. This chain uses TRBV7-9 with TRBJ1-2; weak D call: TRBD1 (5 bases). Germline-derived CDR1 and CDR2 are SEHNR and FQNEAQ (reference sequence). Trimming pared 8 bases from V and 8 bases from J, leaving 12 bases between. CDR3 length: 11 amino acids. This chain's CDR3 is CASPEGVGYTF. In DNA form, the CDR3 reads TGTGCCAGCCCAGAAGGGGTGGGCTACACCTTC. Variable domain in full (rest from reference TRBV7-9 and TRBJ1-2): DTGVSQNPRHKITKRGQNVTFRCDPISEHNRLYWYRQTLGQGPEFLTYFQNEAQLEKSRLLSDRFSAERPKGSFSTLEIQRTEQGDSAMYLCASPEGVGYTFGSGTRLTVV.

A note on this clonotype: A read error is likely, as this CDR3 ends without the conserved phenylalanine or tryptophan. The chain uses TRBV6-5 and TRBJ1-1; 7 bases align to TRBD1. V gave up 7 bases and J gave up 11 bases; unmatched junction bases: 16. Per the germline V gene, CDR1 is MNHEY and CDR2 is SVGAGI. The CDR3 loop spans 14 amino acids. CDR3 loop: CASNPPDRPIRAFY. DNA for the CDR3: TGTGCCAGCAATCCCCCGGACAGGCCGATAAGGGCTTTCTAT.

This clonotype was picked up a small number of times. The missing conserved phenylalanine or tryptophan at the end of this CDR3 makes a read error likely. The rearrangement joins TRBV12-3 or TRBV12-4 to TRBJ2-5; TRBD1 might be the D (6 bases). The CDR3 covers 13 residues. The CDR3 spells CVSSLSGVETQYL. Here the CDR3 DNA reads TGTGTCAGCAGTTTGTCAGGGGTCGAGACCCAGTACTTA.

Note on this clonotype: An end of the junction differs from the germline gene, which may be a read error. In DNA form, the CDR3 reads TGTGTCAGCAGCCCTACTAGCGGTGTAACCAAAAACATTCAGTACTTC. Translation gives CVSSPTSGVTKNIQYF. V is TRBV7-9 and J is TRBJ2-4; 8 bases map to TRBD2. Germline CDR1 reads SEHNR; CDR2 reads FQNEAQ (reference sequence). The CDR3 runs to 16 residues.

Worth noting for this clonotype: At one end the junction does not follow the germline gene, possibly because of a read error. The CDR3 sequence: CVTIGGRNSEAFF. In nucleotides, the CDR3 is TGCGTCACCATCGGGGGACGGAACAGTGAAGCTTTCTTT. V and J are TRBV10-2 and TRBJ1-1; D possibly corresponds to TRBD1 (5 bases). This CDR3 has 13 residues. The germline gives CDR1 WSHSY, CDR2 SAAADI.

As regards this clonotype: This may be a read error, as it is one base from a much larger clone. The chain recombines TRBV12-3 or TRBV12-4 with TRBJ2-5; D may be TRBD1 (6 bases). V lost 3 bases, J lost 3 bases, and 14 bases lay in between. This CDR3 region has 15 residues. CDR3 nucleotides: TGTGCCAGCAGTTTTTCTCAGGGGCTAAAAGAGACCCAGTACTTC. This codes for CASSFSQGLKETQYF.

Worth noting for this clonotype: Germline and junction disagree at one end, which may indicate a read error. The J gene is TRBJ1-5, the V gene TRBV6-6; D may be TRBD1 (6 bases). Looked up from germline, CDR1 is MNHNY and CDR2 is SVGAGI (reference sequence). This CDR3 region has 13 residues. CDR3 DNA: TGTGCCAGCTTGGGGGGGGGCAACCAGCCCCAGCATTTT. It codes for CASLGGGNQPQHF.

Ten or more counts support this clonotype. The chain links TRBV29-1 to TRBJ2-3; D unclear. Germline V CDR1 and CDR2: SQVTM, ANQGSEA. CDR3 length equals 12 residues. The V end lost 4 bases, the J end lost 2 bases, and 7 bases lay between the germline ends. The CDR3, as DNA: TGCAGCGTTGTTCTTACCACAGATACGCAGTATTTT. Translating gives CSVVLTTDTQYF.

V usage is TRBV10-3 and J usage is TRBJ1-4, with D maybe TRBD1 (6 bases). Germline V gives CDR1 ENHRY, CDR2 SYGVKD. The CDR3 loop spans 17 amino acids. The CDR3 nucleotides read TGTGTCAGCACGGAGGACCGACAGGTTTCCACGCTTGGAAAACTGTTTTTT. Residues: CVSTEDRQVSTLGKLFF.

As to this clonotype: One end of the junction varies from germline; a read error may be responsible. The chain carries TRBV4-1 and TRBJ2-2; D gene unclear. Germline-derived CDR1 and CDR2 are MGHRA and YSYEKL. The CDR3 extends over 17 amino acids. DNA for the CDR3: TGCTCCAGCAACCAAGTTCCCTTAACTTCGGTGGTCGGGGAGCTGTTTTTT. This codes for CSSNQVPLTSVVGELFF.

The genes are TRBV5-6 and TRBJ1-2; D gene unclear. V lost 5 bases and J 4 bases, leaving 21 bases between the germline ends. This CDR3 is 16 amino acids long. Germline CDR1 SGHDT, CDR2 YYEEEE. CDR3 residues: CASRDAAFPVGYGYTF. CDR3 nucleotide sequence: TGTGCCAGCAGAGACGCGGCCTTCCCTGTCGGCTATGGCTACACCTTC. Combining the CDR3 with reference TRBV5-6 and TRBJ1-2 gives the whole variable domain DAGVTQSPTHLIKTRGQQVTLRCSPKSGHDTVSWYQQALGQGPQFIFQYYEEEERQRGNFPDRFSGHQFPNYSSELNVNALLLGDSALYLCASRDAAFPVGYGYTFGSGTRLTVV.